What follows are 25 T cell receptor beta chains derived from one specimen sequenced in a study of blood T cell repertoires in COVID-19. Repertoires were generated with immunoSEQ multiplex PCR, while TCRdb's copy carries only in-frame clones and drops some. The sample has around 40,000 clones, more than 75% seen once. Input material: peripheral blood. Receptors were obtained from a human donor in a cohort sampled during active COVID-19.

This chain uses TRBV6-5 with TRBJ1-2, with D maybe TRBD1 (6 bases). This CDR3 contains 14 residues. V gave up 6 bases and J gave up 2 bases, with 13 bases separating them. Germline V lookup: CDR1 MNHEY, CDR2 SVGAGI. CDR3 protein: CASRPRTENYGYTF. The DNA for the CDR3 is TGTGCCAGCAGACCCCGGACAGAGAACTATGGCTACACCTTC.

The rearrangement links TRBV5-4 to TRBJ2-1, with D tentatively TRBD1 (6 bases). Germline V gives CDR1 SGHNT, CDR2 YYREEE (reference sequence). The CDR3 extends over 15 amino acids. The V gene lost 4 bases and the J gene lost 2 bases, with 13 bases spanning the gap. CDR3 loop: CASSADRTPYNEQFF. In nucleotides, the CDR3 is TGTGCCAGCAGCGCTGACAGGACACCCTACAATGAGCAGTTCTTC.

The V and J genes are TRBV7-3 and TRBJ2-3; D may be TRBD2 (6 bases). Per the germline V gene, CDR1 is SGHTA and CDR2 is FQGTGA. This CDR3 has 16 amino acids. Trimming stripped 1 base from V and 2 bases from J, with 13 bases between. The CDR3 coding sequence is TGTGCCAGCAGCTTAAGAGGGAGGCAGCCCACAGATACGCAGTATTTT. Translating it yields CASSLRGRQPTDTQYF.

This chain joins TRBV12-3 or TRBV12-4 and TRBJ1-1, with D possibly TRBD1 on 5 matching bases. The CDR3 totals 13 residues. The V gene lost 7 bases and the J gene lost 1 base, with 10 bases spanning the gap. Here the CDR3 DNA reads TGTGCCAGCAAGATCGGACAGAACACTGAAGCTTTCTTT. Protein product: CASKIGQNTEAFF.

The chain couples TRBV18 to TRBJ1-2, with 7 bases identical to TRBD1. The V gene end was trimmed by 2 bases and the J gene end by 4 bases; junction bases not matched to a gene: 4. This CDR3 has 14 residues. Germline CDR1 KGHSH, CDR2 LQKENI. CDR3 sequence (DNA): TGTGCCAGCTCACCAAAGGGGACAGTCTATGGCTACACCTTC. This gives the protein CASSPKGTVYGYTF.

CDR3 loop: CASSAAGGPYNEQFF. DNA of the CDR3: TGTGCCAGCAGCGCTGCGGGGGGGCCCTACAATGAGCAGTTCTTC. The gene calls are TRBV6-2 or TRBV6-3 and TRBJ2-1; TRBD2 matches 9 bases. The CDR3 totals 15 residues. Per germline, CDR1 MNHEY and CDR2 SVGEGT. J gave up 2 bases and V 6 bases, and 5 bases lay outside the gene matches.

The rearrangement uses TRBV18 and TRBJ2-7, with a possible D match to TRBD1 (6 bases). In germline, CDR1 is KGHSH, CDR2 LQKENI. CDR3 length: 14 amino acids. Trimming took 2 bases from V and 4 from J, leaving 12 bases between them. CDR3 residues: CASSPSRGQYEQYF. CDR3 sequence (DNA): TGTGCCAGCTCACCATCCAGGGGCCAGTACGAGCAGTACTTC.

The chain is built from TRBV10-3 and TRBJ2-7; 9 bases align to TRBD2. After removal of 4 bases from V and 3 bases from J, the junction contained 4 bases not matched to a gene. The CDR3 contains 14 residues. From germline, CDR1 is ENHRY and CDR2 SYGVKD. The CDR3 here is CAISASGTVYEQYF. The CDR3 region has the DNA TGTGCCATCAGTGCTAGCGGGACAGTCTACGAGCAGTACTTC.

The chain has TRBV5-1 and TRBJ1-1, with D uncertain. The CDR3 runs to 14 residues. V was shortened by 2 bases and J by 1 base, with 9 bases between the two germline ends. Germline CDR1 is SGHRS and CDR2 is YFSETQ. CDR3 sequence (DNA): TGCGCCAGCAGCTTTAGTCGAAGGAACACTGAAGCTTTCTTT. It specifies CASSFSRRNTEAFF.

The chain combines TRBV10-3 with TRBJ2-6, with D possibly TRBD2 on 7 matching bases. The CDR3 sequence is 17 residues long. Trimming removed 2 bases at V and 5 bases at J, with 16 bases between. The germline V gene has CDR1 ENHRY and CDR2 SYGVKD. The CDR3, as DNA: TGTGCCATCAGTGAGGTCGGGGGCGGGGGATGGGCCAACGTCCTGACTTTC. Residues: CAISEVGGGGWANVLTF.

The genes are TRBV6-5 and TRBJ1-5; D unclear. CDR1 is MNHEY and CDR2 is SVGAGI in the germline V gene. The CDR3 has 12 residues. Between the trimmed V and J ends, which lost 5 bases and 2 bases, there was a span of 4 bases. In DNA, the CDR3 is TGTGCCAGCAGTCGTGGCAATCAGCCCCAGCATTTT. It specifies CASSRGNQPQHF.

This rearrangement joins TRBV7-3 to TRBJ2-1; D might be TRBD2 (5 bases). This CDR3 has 13 amino acids. V was trimmed by 5 bases and J by 9 bases, leaving 14 bases between them. Per germline, CDR1 SGHTA and CDR2 FQGTGA. The CDR3 loop is CASSPRGSAEQFF. CDR3 sequence (DNA): TGTGCCAGCAGCCCTCGGGGTTCGGCTGAGCAGTTCTTC.

This chain joins TRBV6-5 and TRBJ2-7, with 7 positions matching TRBD2. CDR3 length equals 14 residues. The germline CDR1 and CDR2 sequences are MNHEY and SVGAGI. The trim removed 8 bases at V and 1 base at J, leaving 8 bases unmatched. The CDR3 sequence: CASAVGRVSYEQYF. As DNA, the CDR3 is TGTGCCAGCGCCGTGGGGAGGGTATCCTACGAGCAGTACTTC.

The rearrangement links TRBV6-5 to TRBJ2-2; 8 bases line up with TRBD1. Germline CDR1 and CDR2: MNHEY and SVGAGI. This CDR3 is built from 15 residues. J gave up 4 bases and V 7 bases, and 8 bases lay outside the gene matches. The CDR3 is CASKGQGIVTGELFF. CDR3 DNA sequence: TGTGCCAGCAAAGGACAGGGCATCGTCACCGGGGAGCTGTTTTTT.

The chain couples TRBV7-9 to TRBJ1-1; TRBD1 aligns across 7 bases. Germline CDR1 SEHNR, CDR2 FQNEAQ (reference sequence). The ends lost 5 bases at V and 4 bases at J; junction bases unmatched: 16. The length of the CDR3 is 17 residues. CDR3 nucleotides: TGTGCCAGCAGCCCTCCCTCTACCGACAGGGACGGCACTGAAGCTTTCTTT. As protein: CASSPPSTDRDGTEAFF.

The DNA of the CDR3 is TGTGCCAGCGTAGCAGCTAACTATGGCTACACCTTC. Translated: CASVAANYGYTF. The genes are TRBV12-3 or TRBV12-4 and TRBJ1-2; D is unclear. CDR3 length equals 12 residues. Trimming took off 8 bases at V and 0 bases at J, with 7 bases between the two ends.

The chain employs TRBV6-1 and TRBJ2-3; the D gene is possibly TRBD2 (6 bases). Trimming took off 0 bases at V and 5 bases at J, with 9 bases between the two ends. Germline-derived CDR1 and CDR2 are MNHNS and SASEGT. This CDR3 comprises 14 residues. The DNA for the CDR3 is TGTGCCAGCAGTGAAGCGAGGCGGGGAGATACGCAGTATTTT. Residues: CASSEARRGDTQYF.

V and J are TRBV6-5 and TRBJ2-3; possibly TRBD1 for D (5 bases). Trimming removed 7 bases from V and 4 bases from J, with 12 bases in between. CDR3 length: 13 amino acids. Germline CDR1 is MNHEY and CDR2 is SVGAGI. CDR3 in amino acids: CASKKDSPDTQYF. CDR3 in DNA: TGTGCCAGCAAGAAAGACAGCCCAGATACGCAGTATTTT.

V is TRBV11-2 and J is TRBJ1-1; D unresolved. The CDR3 contains 15 residues. Germline values: CDR1 SGHAT, CDR2 FQNNGV. V lost 6 bases and J 1 base, leaving 15 bases between the germline ends. The DNA of the CDR3 is TGTGCCAGCAGTTTCGCGGCGCAAGGGAACACTGAAGCTTTCTTT. As protein: CASSFAAQGNTEAFF. The full variable domain, its missing parts supplied by reference TRBV11-2 and TRBJ1-1, is EAGVAQSPRYKIIEKRQSVAFWCNPISGHATLYWYQQILGQGPKLLIQFQNNGVVDDSQLPKDRFSAERLKGVDSTLKIQPAKLEDSAVYLCASSFAAQGNTEAFFGQGTRLTVV.

This chain links TRBV6-4 with TRBJ2-1; TRBD2 aligns across 13 bases. Germline loops: CDR1 MRHNA, CDR2 SNTAGT. CDR3 length: 17 residues. The V segment lost 5 bases and the J segment 0 bases; nucleotides outside the gene matches: 4. This CDR3 is CASSTRTSGGSYNEQFF. The CDR3 nucleotides are TGTGCCAGCAGTACGAGGACTAGCGGGGGCTCCTACAATGAGCAGTTCTTC.

The chain recombines TRBV19 with TRBJ1-2; possible D gene TRBD1, 6 bases. Germline assignment: CDR1 LNHDA and CDR2 SQIVND (reference sequence). Trimming removed 5 bases from V and 6 bases from J, with 13 bases in between. The CDR3 length is 13 residues. CDR3 residues: CASSFRNRDGYTF. The CDR3 DNA is TGTGCCAGTAGTTTTCGAAACAGGGATGGCTACACCTTC.

The rearrangement links TRBV7-9 to TRBJ2-1; possible D gene TRBD1, 6 bases. Per the germline V gene, CDR1 is SEHNR and CDR2 is FQNEAQ (reference sequence). The CDR3 spans 15 residues. Trimming left V 8 bases short and J 2 bases short, with 16 bases between. The CDR3 DNA reads TGTGCCAGCGTCCCTCAGGGGACCGCCTACAATGAGCAGTTCTTC. This codes for CASVPQGTAYNEQFF.

The chain employs TRBV27 and TRBJ2-7; tentative D call: TRBD1 (6 bases). The CDR3 consists of 15 residues. The V and J ends lost 4 bases and 7 bases respectively, with 20 bases between them. Germline-derived CDR1 and CDR2 are MNHEY and SMNVEV (reference sequence). CDR3 coding DNA: TGTGCCAGCAGTTGGGGGCGAGCACGCCTGGCGGAGCAGTACTTC. Encoded protein: CASSWGRARLAEQYF.

V gene TRBV4-1 combines with J gene TRBJ1-6; D is unresolved. From germline, CDR1 is MGHRA and CDR2 YSYEKL. Trimming stripped 5 bases from V and 8 bases from J, with 10 bases between. This CDR3 is 13 amino acids long. In nucleotides, the CDR3 is TGCGCCAGCAGCATTGGCCGTTATTCACCCCTCCACTTT. This sequence encodes CASSIGRYSPLHF.

In DNA, the CDR3 is TGTGCCAGCAGTTCATCCCACACAGATACGCAGTATTTT. Protein: CASSSSHTDTQYF. J is TRBJ2-3 and V is TRBV7-2; D remains ambiguous. Trimming took off 6 bases at V and 2 bases at J, with 9 bases between the two ends. The length of the CDR3 is 13 residues. The V gene's germline CDR1 is SGHTA and CDR2 FQGNSA.